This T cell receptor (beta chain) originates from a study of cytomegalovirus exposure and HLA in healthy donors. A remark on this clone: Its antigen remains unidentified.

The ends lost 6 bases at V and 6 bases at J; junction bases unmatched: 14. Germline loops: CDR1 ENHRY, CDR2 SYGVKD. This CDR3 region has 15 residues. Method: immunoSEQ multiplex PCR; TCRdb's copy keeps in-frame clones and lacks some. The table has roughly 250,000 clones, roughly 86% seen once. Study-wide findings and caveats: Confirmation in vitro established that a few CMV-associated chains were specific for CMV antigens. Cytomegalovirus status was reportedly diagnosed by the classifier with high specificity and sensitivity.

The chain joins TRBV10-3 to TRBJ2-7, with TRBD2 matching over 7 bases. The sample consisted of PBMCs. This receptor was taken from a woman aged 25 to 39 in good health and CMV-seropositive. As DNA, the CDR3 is TGTGCCATCAGGGGAGGGTGGGAGAAGGTAGGCGAGCAGTACTTC. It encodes CAIRGGWEKVGEQYF.